The 22 T cell receptor beta chains in this list originate from one sample, sequenced in a study of T cell repertoires in cytomegalovirus infection. TCRdb re-called the reads through MiXCR, storing one row per CDR3 protein. Of some 680,000 distinct CDR3 sequences in the sample, roughly 36% were seen once. Material for sequencing was PBMCs. The receptors were gathered from a human donor in good health (CMV status not recorded). Some clones in this sample may be carry-over from other donors' samples.

V usage is TRBV20-1 and J usage is TRBJ2-1; 7 bases fit TRBD2. CDR1 and CDR2 (germline): DFQATT, SNEGSKA (reference sequence). The CDR3 is 13 amino acids. V gave up 6 bases and J gave up 6 bases; unmatched junction bases: 8. DNA of the CDR3: TGCAGTGCCCGATCCGGGACTATCAATGAGCAGTTCTTC. Protein: CSARSGTINEQFF.

This sequence joins TRBV6-1 and TRBJ1-1; TRBD1 matches 7 bases. This CDR3 comprises 16 residues. Germline lookup yields CDR1 MNHNS and CDR2 SASEGT. The V segment lost 5 bases and the J segment 4 bases; nucleotides outside the gene matches: 13. This CDR3 reads CASSTRRAGGGTEAFF. CDR3 in DNA: TGTGCCAGCAGTACCCGAAGGGCAGGGGGGGGCACTGAAGCTTTCTTT.

This clonotype has a handful of counts. The chain has TRBV4-1 and TRBJ1-3; TRBD1 might be the D (5 bases). This CDR3 contains 13 residues. Trimming cost V 6 bases and J 0 bases, with 6 bases left between them. Germline V gene sequence: CDR1 MGHRA, CDR2 YSYEKL. DNA of the CDR3: TGCGCCAGCAGGACAGTCTCTGGAAACACCATATATTTT. Amino acids: CASRTVSGNTIYF.

This clonotype was picked up a small number of times. CDR3 DNA: TGTGCCAGCAGCTTCTCGGGACTAGCGGGAGGTGCCACCGGGGAGCTGTTTTTT. Translation: CASSFSGLAGGATGELFF. The gene calls are TRBV11-3 and TRBJ2-2; 15 nucleotides agree with TRBD2. The germline CDR1 and CDR2 sequences are SGHNT and YENEEA. The CDR3 has 18 residues. V lost 3 bases and J lost 4; bases outside the gene matches: 6.

The genes are TRBV11-2 and TRBJ2-2; TRBD1 matches 7 bases. The CDR3 runs to 14 residues. The V and J ends lost 1 base and 6 bases, in that order; junction bases with no gene match: 2. CDR1 SGHAT and CDR2 FQNNGV come from the germline V gene. The DNA of the CDR3 is TGTGCCAGCAGCTTAGGGACAGGTCCCGGGGAGCTGTTTTTT. It encodes CASSLGTGPGELFF.

The CDR3 loop reads CASSLIGGFTGELFF. In DNA, the CDR3 is TGCGCCAGCAGCTTGATTGGGGGTTTCACCGGGGAGCTGTTTTTT. This chain uses TRBV5-1 with TRBJ2-2; D possibly uses TRBD1 or TRBD2 (5 bases each). V lost 1 base, J lost 4 bases, and 11 bases lay in between. CDR3 length: 15 residues. Germline values: CDR1 SGHRS, CDR2 YFSETQ. The variable domain in full, with the rest retrieved from reference TRBV5-1 and TRBJ2-2, is KAGVTQTPRYLIKTRGQQVTLSCSPISGHRSVSWYQQTPGQGLQFLFEYFSETQRNKGNFPGRFSGRQFSNSRSEMNVSTLELGDSALYLCASSLIGGFTGELFFGEGSRLTVL.

On this clonotype: At one boundary the junction diverges from the germline segment, which might be a read error. V and J are TRBV9 and TRBJ2-7; 8 bases are a match to TRBD1. Germline V gene lookup returns CDR1 SGDLS and CDR2 YYNGEE. There are 14 residues in the CDR3. CDR3 DNA: TGTTCCAGCAGCGCGAGCGACAGGGGTCCCCGACGGTACTTC. Amino acid sequence: CSSSASDRGPRRYF.

This clonotype occurred once. The rearrangement uses TRBV3-1 and TRBJ2-5; perhaps TRBD1 as D (5 bases). This CDR3 region has 17 residues. Per the germline V gene, CDR1 is LGHDT and CDR2 is YNNKEL (reference sequence). V was clipped by 1 base and J by 1 base, with 16 bases between them. CDR3 sequence: CASSQGSTQGSQETQYF. DNA for the CDR3: TGTGCCAGCAGCCAAGGATCTACTCAGGGCTCCCAAGAGACCCAGTACTTC.

The chain employs TRBV6-6 and TRBJ2-7; 7 nucleotides agree with TRBD2. The germline CDR1 and CDR2 sequences are MNHNY and SVGAGI (reference sequence). The trim removed 2 bases at V and 7 bases at J, leaving 11 bases unmatched. This CDR3 is built from 15 residues. CDR3: CASSYGEGVRLEQYF. CDR3 nucleotide sequence: TGTGCCAGCAGTTACGGGGAGGGAGTGAGGTTGGAGCAGTACTTC.

This clonotype was counted a few times. This sequence joins TRBV24-1 and TRBJ2-2; 7 nucleotides line up with TRBD1. Germline V gene lookup returns CDR1 KGHDR and CDR2 SFDVKD. The CDR3 spans 16 residues. The junction had 4 bases not matched to a gene; V was cut back by 3 bases and J by 1 base. CDR3: CATSDRRTGNTGELFF. As DNA, the CDR3 is TGTGCCACCAGTGATCGACGGACAGGGAACACCGGGGAGCTGTTTTTT.

This clonotype was detected once. V usage is TRBV27 and J usage is TRBJ2-7; D perhaps matches TRBD2 (6 bases). The CDR3 is made up of 15 amino acids. In germline, CDR1 is MNHEY, CDR2 SMNVEV (reference sequence). Trimming removed 2 bases at V and 7 bases at J, with 18 bases between. CDR3 bases: TGTGCCAGCAGTTTAAAGACCCGATTTGGGGGGGAGCAGTACTTC. It codes for CASSLKTRFGGEQYF.

This clonotype was detected a few times. The chain joins TRBV7-3 to TRBJ2-3; the match to TRBD2 covers 8 bases. The CDR3 consists of 16 residues. CDR1 SGHTA and CDR2 FQGTGA come from the germline V gene. V shed 1 base, J shed 5 bases, and the junction held 8 bases outside the gene matches. DNA of the CDR3: TGTGCCAGCAGCTTAATCGGGAGGGCAGGAGGAGATACGCAGTATTTT. This encodes CASSLIGRAGGDTQYF.

This chain joins TRBV7-2 and TRBJ2-7; D is uncertain. The CDR3 extends over 16 amino acids. In germline, CDR1 is SGHTA, CDR2 FQGNSA. Trimming removed 4 bases from V and 3 bases from J, with 19 bases in between. The CDR3 DNA reads TGTGCCAGCAGCTCACAAAAAGGAACCGTATTCTACGAGCAGTACTTC. Its protein product is CASSSQKGTVFYEQYF.

The chain combines TRBV6-1 with TRBJ1-1, with 12 nucleotides matching TRBD1. CDR3 length equals 17 residues. Looked up from germline, CDR1 is MNHNS and CDR2 is SASEGT. With 3 bases clipped from V and 0 bases from J, the junction kept 5 bases outside the gene matches. The CDR3 here is CASSERDRGPMNTEAFF. The CDR3 DNA is TGTGCCAGCAGTGAGCGGGACAGGGGGCCCATGAACACTGAAGCTTTCTTT.

This rearrangement joins TRBV11-2 to TRBJ2-6, with unresolved D. The CDR3 totals 18 residues. V was pared by 3 bases and J by 2 bases, with 17 bases between. Germline assignment: CDR1 SGHAT and CDR2 FQNNGV. CDR3 sequence (DNA): TGTGCCAGCAGCTTGACCAAAGGGTCTATTCCTGGGGCCAACGTCCTGACTTTC. It specifies CASSLTKGSIPGANVLTF.

This clonotype is a singleton in its sample. The CDR3 DNA reads TGTGCCAGCAGCTTCCTAGCGGGGGTGCCGTTGGTGGGGGAGCTGTTTTTT. It encodes CASSFLAGVPLVGELFF. The chain carries TRBV7-2 and TRBJ2-2, with 10 bases aligning to TRBD2. CDR1 is SGHTA, CDR2 FQGNSA, per germline. The junction had 12 bases not matched to a gene; V was cut back by 3 bases and J by 8 bases. The CDR3 sequence is 17 residues long.

This clonotype was seen a few times. The chain carries TRBV7-8 and TRBJ2-2; no definite D call. CDR1 is SGHVS, CDR2 FQNEAQ, per germline. V was cut by 1 base and J by 5 bases, with 8 bases left in between. The CDR3 extends over 14 amino acids. The CDR3 here is CASSLVPGTGELFF. The CDR3 DNA reads as TGTGCCAGCAGCTTAGTTCCGGGTACCGGGGAGCTGTTTTTT.

The chain links TRBV19 to TRBJ1-5; D unclear. V gave up 4 bases and J gave up 3 bases, with 10 bases separating them. This CDR3 has 14 residues. Looked up from germline, CDR1 is LNHDA and CDR2 is SQIVND (reference sequence). The CDR3: CASSNQAPNQPQHF. As DNA, the CDR3 is TGTGCCAGTAGTAATCAGGCTCCCAATCAGCCCCAGCATTTT. The whole variable domain, filled in from reference TRBV19 and TRBJ1-5, reads DGGITQSPKYLFRKEGQNVTLSCEQNLNHDAMYWYRQDPGQGLRLIYYSQIVNDFQKGDIAEGYSVSREKKESFPLTVTSAQKNPTAFYLCASSNQAPNQPQHFGDGTRLSIL.

In nucleotides, the CDR3 is TGTGCCAGCAGTGAGGGACAGGGGGCCGGCAAAAGCGAGCAGTACTTC. Translated, it gives CASSEGQGAGKSEQYF. This rearrangement joins TRBV28 to TRBJ2-7; TRBD1 matches 12 bases. CDR1 and CDR2 (germline): MDHEN, SYDVKM. V was clipped by 5 bases and J by 6 bases; unmatched bases: 11. The CDR3 consists of 16 residues. Together with reference TRBV28 and TRBJ2-7, the CDR3 gives the full variable domain: DVKVTQSSRYLVKRTGEKVFLECVQDMDHENMFWYRQDPGLGLRLIYFSYDVKMKEKGDIPEGYSVSREKKERFSLILESASTNQTSMYLCASSEGQGAGKSEQYFGPGTRLTVT.

V and J are TRBV7-6 and TRBJ2-2; D remains unclear. Trimming removed 0 bases at V and 6 bases at J, with 11 bases between. From germline, CDR1 is SGHVS and CDR2 FNYEAQ. This CDR3 contains 15 residues. In DNA form, the CDR3 reads TGTGCCAGCAGCTTAGCCTCCGCCGTAGCCGGGGAGCTGTTTTTT. Translation: CASSLASAVAGELFF.

For this clonotype: Its ends do not fully match the called genes, so a read error is possible. The V call is TRBV5-3, the J call TRBJ2-2; D ambiguous. TRBV5-3 is identified as an open reading frame with a role that is uncertain. The CDR3 is made up of 14 amino acids. CDR3 DNA: TGTGCCAGCAGCTTGGAACAGCTCACCGGGGAGCTGTTTTTT. Residues: CASSLEQLTGELFF.

This clonotype was counted a few times. This chain uses TRBV27 with TRBJ2-1, with 12 positions matching TRBD2. J was trimmed by 7 bases and V by 6 bases; bases with no gene match: 10. CDR3 length: 16 residues. The germline CDR1 and CDR2 sequences are MNHEY and SMNVEV (reference sequence). The CDR3 DNA reads as TGTGCCAGCAGAAGACCAGGACTAGCGGGGAGGAATGAGCAGTTCTTC. Amino acid sequence: CASRRPGLAGRNEQFF.